The 30 T cell receptor beta chains below were found in one sample sequenced in a study of identical twins. MiXCR was run by TCRdb on the 5' RACE reads, yielding one entry per CDR3 protein. The sample carries 1,800,000 or so distinct CDR3 sequences, less than 40% recorded once. Sequenced: cord blood. The receptors here all came from a newborn girl in good health.

This clonotype was found a few times. The V gene is TRBV25-1, the J gene TRBJ1-3, with 10 bases fitting TRBD1. CDR1 and CDR2 (germline): MGHDK, SYGVNS. J lost 0 bases, V lost 4 bases, and 15 bases had no gene match. The CDR3 is 20 residues long. In DNA form, the CDR3 reads TGTGCCAGCAGTGCCCCTTTGGGACAGGGGAAATCTCTCTCTGGAAACACCATATATTTT. Translating gives CASSAPLGQGKSLSGNTIYF.

This chain links TRBV5-1 with TRBJ2-2, with TRBD2 matching 7 bases. Germline lookup yields CDR1 SGHRS and CDR2 YFSETQ. The CDR3 is made up of 15 amino acids. Germline trimming cut 7 bases from V and 1 base from J; bases unmatched to any gene: 7. The CDR3 region has the DNA TGCGCCAGCGGCAGACTAGCCGAGAACACCGGGGAGCTGTTTTTT. Protein: CASGRLAENTGELFF.

This chain links TRBV6-6 with TRBJ1-1; D not resolved. This CDR3 spans 15 amino acids. The germline V gene has CDR1 MNHNY and CDR2 SVGAGI (reference sequence). The germline V and J ends were trimmed by 4 bases and 0 bases, with 12 bases remaining between them. CDR3 DNA sequence: TGTGCCAGCAGTTTACGGACGCAGCTGAACACTGAAGCTTTCTTT. This sequence encodes CASSLRTQLNTEAFF.

This chain links TRBV5-5 with TRBJ2-5; 7 nucleotides match TRBD2. The tail of the sequence fits TRBJ2-7 better, so the J call may be wrong. The CDR3 loop spans 17 amino acids. In germline, CDR1 is SGHKS, CDR2 YYEKEE (reference sequence). In DNA, the CDR3 is TGTGCCAGCAGCTTGGGACACCCCGGACTAGTCGGTTACGAGCAGTACTTC. Protein sequence: CASSLGHPGLVGYEQYF.

V usage is TRBV9 and J usage is TRBJ2-1, with 7 bases lining up with TRBD2. CDR3 length: 16 amino acids. The V and J ends lost 0 bases and 6 bases, in that order; junction bases with no gene match: 9. Germline values: CDR1 SGDLS, CDR2 YYNGEE. Written as DNA, the CDR3 is TGTGCCAGCAGCGTAGCTGGCGGGGGTCCTATCAATGAGCAGTTCTTC. Translated: CASSVAGGGPINEQFF. Looking up the rest from reference TRBV9 and TRBJ2-1 gives the full variable domain: DSGVTQTPKHLITATGQRVTLRCSPRSGDLSVYWYQQSLDQGLQFLIQYYNGEERAKGNILERFSAQQFPDLHSELNLSSLELGDSALYFCASSVAGGGPINEQFFGPGTRLTVL.

This clonotype was detected a few times. V gene TRBV20-1 combines with J gene TRBJ1-1; 7 positions match TRBD1. V lost 2 bases to trimming and J lost 11 bases; unmatched junction nucleotides: 8. CDR1 and CDR2 from the germline V gene are DFQATT and SNEGSKA (reference sequence). The CDR3 is made up of 12 amino acids. For the CDR3, the DNA is TGCAGTGCTAGACGTGAGGGGGCGCAGGCTTTCTTT. This translates into CSARREGAQAFF.

The chain employs TRBV12-3 or TRBV12-4 and TRBJ2-1, with TRBD2 identical over 10 bases. CDR3 length equals 15 residues. With 6 bases clipped from V and 8 bases from J, the junction kept 10 bases outside the gene matches. CDR3 region: CASRTSGGVRHEQFF. CDR3 DNA sequence: TGTGCCAGCAGAACAAGCGGGGGGGTTCGTCATGAGCAGTTCTTC.

The chain joins TRBV2 to TRBJ2-3; 9 positions match TRBD2. J lost 0 bases, V lost 8 bases, and 9 bases had no gene match. Looked up from germline, CDR1 is SNHLY and CDR2 is FYNNEI. CDR3 length: 16 amino acids. The CDR3 is CASELLAGISTDTQYF. The CDR3 DNA reads as TGTGCCAGCGAACTTCTAGCGGGAATAAGCACAGATACGCAGTATTTT.

Details on this clonotype: Given a much more abundant clone one base away, this may be a read error. The rearrangement links TRBV25-1 to TRBJ1-2; D gene ambiguous. CDR1 is MGHDK and CDR2 is SYGVNS in the germline V gene. The CDR3 extends over 11 amino acids. The CDR3 DNA is TGTGCCAGCAGTCCCGGGTTTGGCTACAACTTC. Residues: CASSPGFGYNF.

The rearrangement links TRBV7-9 to TRBJ2-1, with 7 nucleotides matching TRBD2. The J call may be incorrect, as the DNA end agrees better with TRBJ2-7. CDR1 is SEHNR and CDR2 is FQNEAQ in the germline V gene (reference sequence). The CDR3 consists of 17 residues. The CDR3 DNA sequence: TGTGCCAGCAGCTTAGGGACTAGGGGAGTTTCTTACAATGAGCAGTACTTC. This translates into CASSLGTRGVSYNEQYF.

This clonotype has ten or more counts. The chain joins TRBV4-2 to TRBJ1-5; D call uncertain. CDR1 and CDR2 from the germline V gene are LGHNA and YNFKEQ. V dropped 1 base and J dropped 3 bases, with 7 bases sitting between them. The CDR3 contains 14 residues. The CDR3 spells CASSQVLVNQPQHF. In nucleotides, the CDR3 is TGTGCCAGCAGCCAAGTCTTGGTCAATCAGCCCCAGCATTTT.

This chain uses TRBV20-1 with TRBJ2-3, with D possibly being TRBD2 (5 bases). Trimming took off 6 bases at V and 2 bases at J, with 12 bases between the two ends. CDR3 length: 13 amino acids. From germline, CDR1 is DFQATT and CDR2 SNEGSKA (reference sequence). CDR3 residues: CSAPLGVTDTQYF. The CDR3 nucleotides read TGCAGTGCCCCTCTGGGAGTCACAGATACGCAGTATTTT.

The chain employs TRBV7-2 and TRBJ2-1; 8 positions match TRBD1. The germline V gene encodes CDR1 SGHTA and CDR2 FQGNSA. Unmatched junction bases numbered 7, after V lost 5 bases and J lost 4 bases. The CDR3 consists of 15 residues. The CDR3 is CASSGPGTGYNEQFF. CDR3 nucleotide sequence: TGTGCCAGCAGCGGCCCCGGGACAGGTTACAATGAGCAGTTCTTC.

This chain joins TRBV5-1 and TRBJ2-3; TRBD2 is a possible D gene (6 bases). Germline values: CDR1 SGHRS, CDR2 YFSETQ. Trimming stripped 1 base from V and 0 bases from J, with 9 bases between. The length of the CDR3 is 15 residues. The CDR3 is CASSLWEASTDTQYF. The CDR3 DNA reads as TGCGCCAGCAGCTTGTGGGAGGCTAGCACAGATACGCAGTATTTT.

The V gene is TRBV29-1, the J gene TRBJ2-3; the D is unclear. The length of the CDR3 is 14 residues. Germline V gene sequence: CDR1 SQVTM, CDR2 ANQGSEA. With 4 bases removed from V and 1 base from J, the gap between germline ends came to 12 bases. The CDR3 DNA reads as TGCAGCGTTGTTTCAAGAATGGGCACAGATACGCAGTATTTT. The encoded protein is CSVVSRMGTDTQYF.

The rearrangement joins TRBV4-2 to TRBJ2-2; the D gene is possibly TRBD2 (7 bases). The CDR3 is 18 residues long. Germline-derived CDR1 and CDR2 are LGHNA and YNFKEQ. Trimming left V 0 bases short and J 2 bases short, with 16 bases between. The CDR3 DNA reads as TGTGCCAGCAGCCAAGAAAGGGAGGGGGGTCGAAACACCGGGGAGCTGTTTTTT. Its translation: CASSQEREGGRNTGELFF.

There are a few counts of this clonotype. The rearrangement links TRBV6-5 to TRBJ1-2, with TRBD1 matching over 7 bases. The CDR3 runs to 17 residues. V lost 0 bases to trimming and J lost 5 bases; unmatched junction nucleotides: 12. Germline CDR1 and CDR2: MNHEY and SVGAGI. CDR3 coding DNA: TGTGCCAGCAGTTACTCGAAACATGGGACAGTTCCATATGGCTACACCTTC. Its translation is CASSYSKHGTVPYGYTF.

The rearrangement joins TRBV20-1 to TRBJ2-2, with no clear D. The CDR3 extends over 13 amino acids. Germline V gives CDR1 DFQATT, CDR2 SNEGSKA (reference sequence). V shed 0 bases and J shed 4 bases, with 6 bases lying between them. Here the CDR3 DNA reads TGCAGTGCTAGAGATTCCAGCACCGGGGAGCTGTTTTTT. Its translation is CSARDSSTGELFF.

This clonotype was counted between two and nine times. The J gene is TRBJ1-5, the V gene TRBV28; no reliable D call. Per the germline V gene, CDR1 is MDHEN and CDR2 is SYDVKM. V was clipped by 1 base and J by 3 bases, with 7 bases between them. CDR3 length equals 14 residues. CDR3 amino acids: CASSLYQVNQPQHF. CDR3 in DNA: TGTGCCAGCAGTTTATACCAGGTCAATCAGCCCCAGCATTTT.

This clonotype came up a few times. The chain carries TRBV25-1 and TRBJ2-7, with TRBD2 as a possible D gene (6 bases). The CDR3 consists of 14 residues. In germline, CDR1 is MGHDK, CDR2 SYGVNS. Trimming stripped 0 bases from V and 3 bases from J, with 9 bases between. In DNA form, the CDR3 reads TGTGCCAGCAGTGAATACGGTAGCGGCTACGAGCAGTACTTC. It yields the protein CASSEYGSGYEQYF.

The V gene is TRBV9, the J gene TRBJ2-1; 9 positions agree with TRBD2. The germline gives CDR1 SGDLS, CDR2 YYNGEE. This CDR3 spans 16 amino acids. Trimming at V came to 0 bases and at J to 7 bases, leaving 8 bases not matched to a gene. In nucleotides, the CDR3 is TGTGCCAGCAGCGTAGGTGGCGGGGGGGATGTAAATGAGCAGTTCTTC. Protein sequence: CASSVGGGGDVNEQFF. The full variable domain, in which reference TRBV9 and TRBJ2-1 provide the parts outside the CDR3, is DSGVTQTPKHLITATGQRVTLRCSPRSGDLSVYWYQQSLDQGLQFLIQYYNGEERAKGNILERFSAQQFPDLHSELNLSSLELGDSALYFCASSVGGGGDVNEQFFGPGTRLTVL.

V is TRBV28 and J is TRBJ1-5, with D tentatively TRBD1 (6 bases). The germline V gene has CDR1 MDHEN and CDR2 SYDVKM. V was cut by 4 bases and J by 2 bases, with 15 bases left in between. The CDR3 runs 16 residues. CDR3 protein: CASSSRGYRGNQPQHF. The DNA for the CDR3 is TGTGCCAGCAGTTCCCGAGGATACAGGGGCAATCAGCCCCAGCATTTT.

The V call is TRBV13, the J call TRBJ2-4, with D tentatively TRBD1 or TRBD2 (5 bases each). Near its end, the DNA agrees better with TRBJ2-7, so the J call may be wrong. The CDR3 runs 16 residues. The germline V gene has CDR1 PRHDT and CDR2 FYEKMQ (reference sequence). The CDR3: CASSLGGVWSSYEQYF. Written as DNA, the CDR3 is TGTGCCAGCAGCTTAGGGGGGGTTTGGAGCTCCTACGAGCAGTACTTC.

This clonotype was counted a few times. The J gene is TRBJ1-5, the V gene TRBV5-1; possible D gene TRBD1, 5 bases. V shed 0 bases and J shed 10 bases, with 17 bases lying between them. CDR1 and CDR2 from the germline V gene are SGHRS and YFSETQ. The CDR3 extends over 15 amino acids. The CDR3 is CASSLDGAGIGPQHF. CDR3 sequence (DNA): TGCGCCAGCAGCTTGGATGGGGCAGGAATCGGACCCCAGCATTTT.

This clonotype has a count of ten or more. V is TRBV29-1 and J is TRBJ2-7; D is uncertain. The V end lost 4 bases, the J end lost 2 bases, and 12 bases lay between the germline ends. CDR1 is SQVTM, CDR2 ANQGSEA, per germline. The CDR3 has 13 residues. CDR3 coding DNA: TGCAGCGTTGCGCCCGTCGACACCTACGAGCAGTACTTC. This codes for CSVAPVDTYEQYF.

The chain couples TRBV29-1 to TRBJ2-5, with no clear D. The germline V gene encodes CDR1 SQVTM and CDR2 ANQGSEA. V lost 3 bases to trimming and J lost 11 bases, with 16 bases between them. The CDR3 spans 12 residues. The CDR3 reads CSVEYVYNEQYF. The DNA for the CDR3 is TGCAGCGTTGAGTATGTCTACAATGAGCAGTACTTC. Complete variable domain (other parts from reference TRBV29-1 and TRBJ2-5): SAVISQKPSRDICQRGTSLTIQCQVDSQVTMMFWYRQQPGQSLTLIATANQGSEATYESGFVIDKFPISRPNLTFSTLTVSNMSPEDSSIYLCSVEYVYNEQYFGPGTRLLVL.

The count of this clonotype is one. This chain connects TRBV11-2 to TRBJ2-5; D may be TRBD2 (6 bases). There are 16 residues in the CDR3. Trimming removed 3 bases at V and 1 base at J, with 15 bases between. The germline CDR1 and CDR2 sequences are SGHAT and FQNNGV. The DNA of the CDR3 is TGTGCCAGCAGCTTGGGCCCCACTAGCCGCCAAGAGACCCAGTACTTC. Encoded protein: CASSLGPTSRQETQYF.

This clonotype was seen a handful of times. The genes are TRBV10-3 and TRBJ1-1; a weak D match, TRBD1 (5 bases). There are 12 residues in the CDR3. CDR1 and CDR2 from the germline V gene are ENHRY and SYGVKD. V was cut by 10 bases and J by 4 bases, with 13 bases left in between. The CDR3 DNA sequence: TGTGCCACCCGACAGCCACCCACTGAAGCTTTCTTT. This sequence encodes CATRQPPTEAFF.

This clonotype was recorded once. This CDR3 reads CASSLDWGLNTEAFF. In DNA, the CDR3 is TGTGCCAGCAGCTTAGATTGGGGCTTGAACACTGAAGCTTTCTTT. The rearrangement joins TRBV7-2 to TRBJ1-1, with D possibly being TRBD1 (5 bases). The CDR3 is made up of 15 amino acids. Germline values: CDR1 SGHTA, CDR2 FQGNSA. Between the trimmed V and J ends, which lost 1 base and 0 bases, there was a span of 9 bases.

This clonotype was picked up many times. The chain uses TRBV4-2 and TRBJ1-2; D unresolved. From germline, CDR1 is LGHNA and CDR2 YNFKEQ. This CDR3 contains 15 residues. V shed 0 bases and J shed 2 bases, with 10 bases lying between them. The CDR3 DNA reads TGTGCCAGCAGCCAAGATCTTCGAGGGAACTATGGCTACACCTTC. Encoded protein: CASSQDLRGNYGYTF.